The entry below describes one T cell receptor (beta chain). Under the authors' procedure: The assay estimated nucleated cells by amplifying reference gene primers. The data were produced by immunoSEQ multiplex PCR, yet TCRdb's version contains in-frame clones alone and is incomplete. D and trimming were read from the DNA, whereas the V and J calls and clone size are those reported in that table. In the table there are more than 150,000 clones, around 85% of which are singletons. Deletions cut 7 bases from V and 2 bases from J, with 12 bases between. CDR1 and CDR2 (germline): SQVTM, ANQGSEA. The CDR3 is 13 residues long. This sample was taken from a study of blood T cell repertoires in COVID-19. Study-level background: The study drew acute and convalescent COVID-19 samples from the United States, Italy and Spain. Sample material is recorded as cDNA or gDNA derived from T cells, B-cell-depleted T cells, or PBMCs.

The sequence derives from a woman in her sixties or seventies with acute or convalescent COVID-19. Sequencing input: peripheral blood. The chain links TRBV29-1 to TRBJ1-3, with TRBD1 as a possible D gene (6 bases). DNA for the CDR3: TGCAGCGCCGGGAGGGGGGCTGGAAACACCATATATTTT. Translation: CSAGRGAGNTIYF.